The source of this T cell receptor (beta chain) is a study of persistence of HIV-infected CD4 T cells. For the study at large: A median of around 8 years of suppressive ART preceded sampling. Study-level results: Antigen-responding cells were enriched for degenerate expanded CDR3beta sequences.

This nonspecific control used anti-CD3/anti-CD28 bead stimulation of CD4+ T cells. Sorting selected CD4+ T cells upregulating both CD40 ligand and CD69. CDR3 length: 16 amino acids. V dropped 3 bases and J dropped 3; count of bases not matched to a gene: 7. Germline CDR1 is MNHEY and CDR2 is SMNVEV (reference sequence). In the case of this clone: The antigen is unknown.

This was the immunoSEQ version 4 assay in survey mode. Genomic DNA was diluted to 10 ng/uL, up to about 1 ug per sample. The data were produced by immunoSEQ multiplex PCR, yet TCRdb's version contains in-frame clones alone and is incomplete. This table holds roughly 41,000 clones, about 87% found once. This specimen consisted of CD4+ T cells sorted from PBMCs after approximately 19-hour stimulation, obtained from a patient who received antiretroviral therapy. This TCR was sampled from an adult man with HIV who was CMV-seropositive. The chain uses TRBV27 and TRBJ2-3; 9 bases line up with TRBD1. CDR3 nucleotides: TGTGCCAGCAGTTTCCGGGGACAGGGTAGGACAGATACGCAGTATTTT. Translated: CASSFRGQGRTDTQYF.